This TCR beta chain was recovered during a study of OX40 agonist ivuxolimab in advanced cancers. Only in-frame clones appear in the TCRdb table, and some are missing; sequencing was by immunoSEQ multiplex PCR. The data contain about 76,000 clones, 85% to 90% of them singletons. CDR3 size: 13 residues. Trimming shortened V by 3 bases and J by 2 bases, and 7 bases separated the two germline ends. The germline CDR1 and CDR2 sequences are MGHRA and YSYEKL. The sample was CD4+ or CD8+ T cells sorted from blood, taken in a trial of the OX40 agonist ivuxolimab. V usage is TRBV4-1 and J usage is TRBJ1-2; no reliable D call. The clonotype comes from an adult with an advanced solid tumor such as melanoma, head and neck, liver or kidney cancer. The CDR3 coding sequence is TGCGCCAGCAGCCACGGGAGCAACTATGGCTACACCTTC. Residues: CASSHGSNYGYTF.